Listed below are T cell receptor beta chains from one sample, sequenced in a study of blood T cell repertoires in COVID-19. The data were produced by immunoSEQ multiplex PCR, yet TCRdb's version contains in-frame clones alone and is incomplete. The sample contains around 300,000 clones, roughly 89% of which appear only once. The sequenced sample consisted of PBMCs or T cells enriched from blood (not recorded which). All receptors come from a young woman with acute COVID-19. CDR3s include the opening cysteine and the closing phenylalanine or tryptophan. The order of the fields is clone size, V gene, J gene, D gene, CDR3 DNA, CDR3 protein. The D gene is left open where the match is weak. Clone sizes are given selectively: once, few, many, or a class where the clone is expanded.

abundance: few
v_gene: TRBV5-3
j_gene: TRBJ2-1
d_gene: NA
CDR3nt: TGTGCCAGAAGTCCGGACTCTAGCAGTGGGTTCTTC
CDR3aa: CARSPDSSSGFF

abundance: NA
v_gene: TRBV18
j_gene: TRBJ1-1
d_gene: NA
CDR3nt: TGTGCCAGCTCATTCGGGGGAGAAGCTTTCTTT
CDR3aa: CASSFGGEAFF

abundance: NA
v_gene: TRBV19
j_gene: TRBJ1-5
d_gene: NA
CDR3nt: TGTGCCAGTAGTATCTTCTCGGGGGGGCAGCCCCAGCATTTT
CDR3aa: CASSIFSGGQPQHF

abundance: NA
v_gene: TRBV28
j_gene: TRBJ2-5
d_gene: NA
CDR3nt: TGTGCCAGCAGTCCCGGGGGTTACCAAGAGACCCAGTACTTC
CDR3aa: CASSPGGYQETQYF

abundance: NA
v_gene: TRBV3-1/TRBV3-2
j_gene: TRBJ1-1
d_gene: NA
CDR3nt: TGTGCCAGCAGCCCACTCAACTCGGGGGGTGAAGCTTTCTTT
CDR3aa: CASSPLNSGGEAFF

abundance: NA
v_gene: TRBV20-1
j_gene: TRBJ2-7
d_gene: NA
CDR3nt: TGCAGTGCTCAGAGGGGGTACGAGCAGTACTTC
CDR3aa: CSAQRGYEQYF

abundance: NA
v_gene: TRBV5-6
j_gene: TRBJ1-5
d_gene: NA
CDR3nt: TGTGCCAGCAGCTTGTACCAGGCTCATCAGCCCCAGCATTTT
CDR3aa: CASSLYQAHQPQHF

abundance: once
v_gene: TRBV28
j_gene: TRBJ1-1
d_gene: TRBD1
CDR3nt: TGTGCCAGCAGTTTACCGGGACAGGGGTTTTCGGGCACTGAAGCTTTCTTT
CDR3aa: CASSLPGQGFSGTEAFF

abundance: NA
v_gene: TRBV30
j_gene: TRBJ1-2
d_gene: TRBD1
CDR3nt: TGTGCCTGGAGGGGACAGGCTAACTATGGCTACACCTTC
CDR3aa: CAWRGQANYGYTF

abundance: NA
v_gene: TRBV5-1
j_gene: TRBJ1-4
d_gene: TRBD1
CDR3nt: TGCGCCAGCAGCGAACAGGGGTTAGCAACTAATGAAAAACTGTTTTTT
CDR3aa: CASSEQGLATNEKLFF

abundance: NA
v_gene: TRBV9
j_gene: TRBJ1-2
d_gene: NA
CDR3nt: TGTGCCAGCAGCCCATCCGACTCCCGTCATTATGGCTACACCTTC
CDR3aa: CASSPSDSRHYGYTF

abundance: NA
v_gene: TRBV10-3
j_gene: TRBJ1-1
d_gene: TRBD1
CDR3nt: TGTGCCATCAGCCAGACCTATAGGACAGGGCAGGAGACTGAAGCTTTCTTT
CDR3aa: CAISQTYRTGQETEAFF

abundance: NA
v_gene: TRBV7-9
j_gene: TRBJ1-2
d_gene: TRBD1
CDR3nt: TGTGCCAGCAGCTACCGGACAGGGGGCGGAATAGATGGCTACACCTTC
CDR3aa: CASSYRTGGGIDGYTF

abundance: NA
v_gene: TRBV5-1
j_gene: TRBJ1-4
d_gene: NA
CDR3nt: TGCGCCAGCAGCTTGAACCAGGGCGGAAAACTGTTTTTT
CDR3aa: CASSLNQGGKLFF

abundance: NA
v_gene: TRBV7-2
j_gene: TRBJ1-5
d_gene: TRBD1
CDR3nt: TGTGCCAGCAGCTTAGAGGACAGGGGTGGGAATCAGCCCCAGCATTTT
CDR3aa: CASSLEDRGGNQPQHF

abundance: NA
v_gene: TRBV7-8
j_gene: TRBJ2-3
d_gene: TRBD1
CDR3nt: TGTGCCAGCAGGCCGACAGGGGCGCAAAGACTTAGCACAGATACGCAGTATTTT
CDR3aa: CASRPTGAQRLSTDTQYF

abundance: NA
v_gene: TRBV28
j_gene: TRBJ2-7
d_gene: NA
CDR3nt: TGTGCCAGCAGTTTTATCGGCCAGGAACCCTACGAGCAGTACTTC
CDR3aa: CASSFIGQEPYEQYF